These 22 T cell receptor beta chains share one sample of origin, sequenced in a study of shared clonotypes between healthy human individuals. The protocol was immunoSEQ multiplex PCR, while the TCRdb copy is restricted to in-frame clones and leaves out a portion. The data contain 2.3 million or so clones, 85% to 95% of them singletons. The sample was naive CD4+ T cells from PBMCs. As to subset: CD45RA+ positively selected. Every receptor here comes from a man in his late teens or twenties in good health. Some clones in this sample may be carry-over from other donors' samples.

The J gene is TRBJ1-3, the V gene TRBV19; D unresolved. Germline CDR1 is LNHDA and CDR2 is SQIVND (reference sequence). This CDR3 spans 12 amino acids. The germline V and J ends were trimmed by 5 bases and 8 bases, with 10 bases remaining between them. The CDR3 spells CASSAGSHTIYF. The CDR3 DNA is TGTGCCAGTAGTGCCGGAAGCCACACCATATATTTT.

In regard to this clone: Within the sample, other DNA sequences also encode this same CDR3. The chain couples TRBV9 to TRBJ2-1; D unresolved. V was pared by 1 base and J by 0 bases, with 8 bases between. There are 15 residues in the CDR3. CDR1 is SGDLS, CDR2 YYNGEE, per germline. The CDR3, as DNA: TGTGCCAGCAGCGTAAGTGCGGACTCCTACAATGAGCAGTTCTTC. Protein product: CASSVSADSYNEQFF. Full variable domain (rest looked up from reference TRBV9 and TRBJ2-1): DSGVTQTPKHLITATGQRVTLRCSPRSGDLSVYWYQQSLDQGLQFLIQYYNGEERAKGNILERFSAQQFPDLHSELNLSSLELGDSALYFCASSVSADSYNEQFFGPGTRLTVL.

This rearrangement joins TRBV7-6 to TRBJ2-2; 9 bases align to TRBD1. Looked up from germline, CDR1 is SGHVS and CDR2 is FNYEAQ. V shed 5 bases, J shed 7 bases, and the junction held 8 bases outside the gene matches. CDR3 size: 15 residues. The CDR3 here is CASSLPGQGSGELFF. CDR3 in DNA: TGTGCCAGCAGCCTCCCGGGACAGGGTAGCGGGGAGCTGTTTTTT.

Here the CDR3 DNA reads TGTGCCAGCTCACCGGGACACCATGGCACAGATACGCAGTATTTT. It encodes CASSPGHHGTDTQYF. The chain employs TRBV18 and TRBJ2-3, with D perhaps matching TRBD1 (6 bases). CDR1 is KGHSH, CDR2 LQKENI, per germline. This CDR3 is built from 15 residues. The V gene lost 3 bases and the J gene lost 1 base, with 11 bases spanning the gap.

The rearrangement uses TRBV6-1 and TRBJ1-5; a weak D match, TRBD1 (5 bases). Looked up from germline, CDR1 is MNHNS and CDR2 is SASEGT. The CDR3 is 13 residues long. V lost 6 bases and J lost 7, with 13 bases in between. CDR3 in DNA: TGTGCCAGCAGGAGAGACAGTTGGCAGCCCCAGCATTTT. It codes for CASRRDSWQPQHF.

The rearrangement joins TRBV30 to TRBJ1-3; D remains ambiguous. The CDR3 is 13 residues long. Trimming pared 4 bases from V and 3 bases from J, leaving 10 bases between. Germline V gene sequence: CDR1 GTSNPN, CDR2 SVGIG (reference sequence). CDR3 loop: CAWMRGFGNTIYF. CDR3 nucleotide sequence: TGTGCCTGGATGCGAGGGTTTGGAAACACCATATATTTT.

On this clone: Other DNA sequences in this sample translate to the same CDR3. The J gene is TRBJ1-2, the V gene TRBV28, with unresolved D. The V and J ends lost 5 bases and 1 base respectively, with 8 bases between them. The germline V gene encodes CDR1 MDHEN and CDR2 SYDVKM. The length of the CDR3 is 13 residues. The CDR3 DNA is TGTGCCAGCAGTCCCACGGGTAACTATGGCTACACCTTC. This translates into CASSPTGNYGYTF.

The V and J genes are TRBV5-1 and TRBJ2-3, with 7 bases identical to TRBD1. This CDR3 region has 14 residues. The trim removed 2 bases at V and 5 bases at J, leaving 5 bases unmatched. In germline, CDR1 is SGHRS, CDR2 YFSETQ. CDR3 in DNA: TGCGCCAGCAGCTTCGACAGGGTGCAAGATACGCAGTATTTT. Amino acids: CASSFDRVQDTQYF.

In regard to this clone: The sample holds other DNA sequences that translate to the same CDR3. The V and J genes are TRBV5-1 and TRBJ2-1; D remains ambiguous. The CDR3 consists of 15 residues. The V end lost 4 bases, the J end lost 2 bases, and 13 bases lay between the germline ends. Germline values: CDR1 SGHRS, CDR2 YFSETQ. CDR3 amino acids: CASSLGSPTYNEQFF. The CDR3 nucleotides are TGCGCCAGCAGCCTTGGCTCCCCGACCTACAATGAGCAGTTCTTC.

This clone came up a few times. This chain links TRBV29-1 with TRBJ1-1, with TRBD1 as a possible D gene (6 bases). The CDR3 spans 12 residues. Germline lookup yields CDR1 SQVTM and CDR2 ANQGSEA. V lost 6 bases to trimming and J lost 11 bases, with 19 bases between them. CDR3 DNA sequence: TGCAGCGTAGAGGGGGGTAAACCTCAGGCTTTCTTT. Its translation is CSVEGGKPQAFF.

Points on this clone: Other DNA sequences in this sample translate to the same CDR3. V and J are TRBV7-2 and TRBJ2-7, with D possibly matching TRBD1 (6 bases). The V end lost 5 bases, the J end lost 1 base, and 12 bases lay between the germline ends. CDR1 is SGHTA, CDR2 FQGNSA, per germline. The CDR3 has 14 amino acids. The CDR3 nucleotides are TGTGCCAGCAGCCTCGACAGGAGTTCCTACGAGCAGTACTTC. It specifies CASSLDRSSYEQYF.

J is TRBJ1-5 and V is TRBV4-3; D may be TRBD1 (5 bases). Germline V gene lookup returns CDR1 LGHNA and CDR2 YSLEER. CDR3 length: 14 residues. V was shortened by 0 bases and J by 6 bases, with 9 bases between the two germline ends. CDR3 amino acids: CASSQDIGTQPQHF. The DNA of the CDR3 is TGCGCCAGCAGCCAAGATATAGGGACTCAGCCCCAGCATTTT.

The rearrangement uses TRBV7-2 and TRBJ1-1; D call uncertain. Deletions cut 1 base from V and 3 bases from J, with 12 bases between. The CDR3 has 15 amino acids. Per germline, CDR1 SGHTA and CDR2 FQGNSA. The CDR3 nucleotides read TGTGCCAGCAGCTTAGGACGGGCGGTCGACACTGAAGCTTTCTTT. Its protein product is CASSLGRAVDTEAFF.

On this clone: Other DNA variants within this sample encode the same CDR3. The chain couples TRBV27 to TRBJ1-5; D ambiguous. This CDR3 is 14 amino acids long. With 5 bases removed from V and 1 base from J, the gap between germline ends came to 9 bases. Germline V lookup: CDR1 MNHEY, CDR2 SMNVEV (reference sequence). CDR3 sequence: CASSPRASNQPQHF. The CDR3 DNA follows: TGTGCCAGCAGTCCCAGAGCCAGCAATCAGCCCCAGCATTTT.

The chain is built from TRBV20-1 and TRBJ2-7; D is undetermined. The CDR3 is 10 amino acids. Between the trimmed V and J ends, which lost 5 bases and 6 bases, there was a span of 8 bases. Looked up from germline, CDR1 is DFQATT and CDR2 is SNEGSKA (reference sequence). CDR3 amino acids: CSARAREQYF. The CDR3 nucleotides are TGCAGTGCTCGGGCCCGCGAGCAGTACTTC.

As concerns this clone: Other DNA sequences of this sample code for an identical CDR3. CDR3 bases: TGCGCCAGCAGCTTCAGGGCTGGCGACGAGCAGTACTTC. Its protein is CASSFRAGDEQYF. The V and J genes are TRBV5-1 and TRBJ2-7; tentative D call: TRBD1 (5 bases). In germline, CDR1 is SGHRS, CDR2 YFSETQ. CDR3 length equals 13 residues. Deletions cut 2 bases from V and 5 bases from J, with 11 bases between. Full variable domain (rest looked up from reference TRBV5-1 and TRBJ2-7): KAGVTQTPRYLIKTRGQQVTLSCSPISGHRSVSWYQQTPGQGLQFLFEYFSETQRNKGNFPGRFSGRQFSNSRSEMNVSTLELGDSALYLCASSFRAGDEQYFGPGTRLTVT.

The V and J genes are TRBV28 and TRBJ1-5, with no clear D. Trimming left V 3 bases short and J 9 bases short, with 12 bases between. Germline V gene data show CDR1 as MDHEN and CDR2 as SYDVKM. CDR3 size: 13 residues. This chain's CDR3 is CASSLEARRPQHF. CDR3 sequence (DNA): TGTGCCAGCAGTTTGGAAGCCCGGAGGCCCCAGCATTTT.

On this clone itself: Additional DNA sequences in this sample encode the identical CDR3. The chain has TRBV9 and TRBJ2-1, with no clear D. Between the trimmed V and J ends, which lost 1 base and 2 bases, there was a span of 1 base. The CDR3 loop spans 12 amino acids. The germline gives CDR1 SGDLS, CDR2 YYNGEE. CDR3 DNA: TGTGCCAGCAGCGTAACCTACAATGAGCAGTTCTTC. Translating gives CASSVTYNEQFF.

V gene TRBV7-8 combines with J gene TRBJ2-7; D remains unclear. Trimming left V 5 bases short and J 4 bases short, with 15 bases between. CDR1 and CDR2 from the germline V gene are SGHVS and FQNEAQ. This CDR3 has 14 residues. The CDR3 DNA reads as TGTGCCAGCAGCCAACCCGAGACCGCATACGAGCAGTACTTC. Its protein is CASSQPETAYEQYF.

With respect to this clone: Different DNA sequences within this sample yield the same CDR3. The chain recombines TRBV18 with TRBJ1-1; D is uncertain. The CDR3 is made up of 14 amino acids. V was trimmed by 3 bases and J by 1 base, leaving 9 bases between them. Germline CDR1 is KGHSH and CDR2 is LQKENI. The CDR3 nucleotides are TGTGCCAGCTCACCCCTTGCCAGGAACACTGAAGCTTTCTTT. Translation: CASSPLARNTEAFF.

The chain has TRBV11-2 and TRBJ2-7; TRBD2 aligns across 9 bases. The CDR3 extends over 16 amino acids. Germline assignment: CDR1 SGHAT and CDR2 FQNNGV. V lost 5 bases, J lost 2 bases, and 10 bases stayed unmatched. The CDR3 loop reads CASSGYTSGLPYEQYF. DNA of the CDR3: TGTGCCAGCAGCGGATACACTAGCGGGCTACCCTACGAGCAGTACTTC.

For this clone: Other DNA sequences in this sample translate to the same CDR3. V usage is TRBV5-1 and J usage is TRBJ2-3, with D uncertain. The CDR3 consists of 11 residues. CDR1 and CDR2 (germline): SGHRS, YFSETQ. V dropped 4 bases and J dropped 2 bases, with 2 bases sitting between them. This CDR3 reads CASSDTDTQYF. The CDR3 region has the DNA TGCGCCAGCAGCGACACAGATACGCAGTATTTT. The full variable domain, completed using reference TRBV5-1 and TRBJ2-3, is KAGVTQTPRYLIKTRGQQVTLSCSPISGHRSVSWYQQTPGQGLQFLFEYFSETQRNKGNFPGRFSGRQFSNSRSEMNVSTLELGDSALYLCASSDTDTQYFGPGTRLTVL.